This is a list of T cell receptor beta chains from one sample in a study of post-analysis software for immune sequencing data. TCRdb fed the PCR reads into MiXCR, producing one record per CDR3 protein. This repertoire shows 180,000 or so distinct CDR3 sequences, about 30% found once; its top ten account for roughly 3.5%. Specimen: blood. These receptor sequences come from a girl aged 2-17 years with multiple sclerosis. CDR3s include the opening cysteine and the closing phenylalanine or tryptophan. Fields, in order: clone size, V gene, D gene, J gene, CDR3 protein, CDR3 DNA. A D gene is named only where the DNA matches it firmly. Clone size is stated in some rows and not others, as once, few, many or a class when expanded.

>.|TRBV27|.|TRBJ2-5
CASSGREYQETQYF
TGTGCCAGCAGTGGACGGGAGTACCAAGAGACCCAGTACTTC
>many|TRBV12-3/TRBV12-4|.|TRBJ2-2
CASSFAGELFF
TGTGCCAGCAGTTTTGCCGGGGAGCTGTTTTTT
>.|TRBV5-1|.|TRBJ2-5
CASSRDGGEETQCF
TGCGCCAGCAGCCGGGACGGCGGGGAAGAGACCCAGTGCTTC
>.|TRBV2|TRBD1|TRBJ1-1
CASRDRGPRNTEAFF
TGTGCCAGCAGAGACAGGGGGCCACGCAACACTGAAGCTTTCTTT
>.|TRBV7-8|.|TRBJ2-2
CASSLKWTRELFF
TGTGCCAGCAGCTTAAAGTGGACCCGGGAGCTGTTTTTT
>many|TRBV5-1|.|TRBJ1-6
CASSFGTGGSYNSPLHF
TGCGCCAGCAGCTTCGGGACCGGAGGCTCCTATAATTCACCCCTCCACTTT
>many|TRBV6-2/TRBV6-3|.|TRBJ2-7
CASRDGRINEQYF
TGTGCCAGCCGGGACGGCCGCATCAACGAGCAGTACTTC
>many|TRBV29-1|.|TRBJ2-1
CSVVGRRESYNEQFF
TGCAGCGTTGTTGGGCGTCGGGAGTCGTACAATGAGCAGTTCTTC
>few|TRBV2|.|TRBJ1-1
CASRTGLQNTEAFF
TGTGCCAGCAGGACAGGTCTACAGAACACTGAAGCTTTCTTT
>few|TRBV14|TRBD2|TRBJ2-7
CASSRVTSGGYEQYF
TGTGCCAGCAGCCGTGTGACTAGCGGGGGATACGAGCAGTACTTC
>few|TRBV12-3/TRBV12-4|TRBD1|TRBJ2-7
CAIAETDRGYEQYF
TGTGCCATCGCGGAAACCGACAGGGGCTACGAGCAGTACTTC
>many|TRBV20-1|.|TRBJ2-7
CSASLSATSYEQYF
TGCAGTGCTAGTCTGTCTGCCACCTCCTACGAGCAGTACTTC
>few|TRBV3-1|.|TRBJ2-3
CASSQAGSGTQYF
TGTGCCAGCAGCCAAGCTGGTAGCGGTACGCAGTATTTT
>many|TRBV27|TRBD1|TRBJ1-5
CASSLDRGHQPQHF
TGTGCCAGCAGTTTAGACAGGGGGCATCAGCCCCAGCATTTT
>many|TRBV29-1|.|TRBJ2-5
CSYFGQGNQETQYF
TGCAGCTACTTTGGGCAGGGGAACCAAGAGACCCAGTACTTC
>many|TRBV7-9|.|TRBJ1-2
CASSINEGSTF
TGTGCCAGCAGTATAAACGAGGGTTCCACCTTC
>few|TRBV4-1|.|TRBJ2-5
CASSQDVGREETQYF
TGCGCCAGCAGCCAAGATGTGGGGCGTGAGGAGACCCAGTACTTC
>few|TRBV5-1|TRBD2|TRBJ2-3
CASSGGGGDTQYF
TGCGCCAGCAGCGGCGGGGGAGGAGATACGCAGTATTTT
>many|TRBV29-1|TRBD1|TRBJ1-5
CSARTGSNQPQHF
TGCAGCGCCAGGACAGGTAGCAATCAGCCCCAGCATTTT
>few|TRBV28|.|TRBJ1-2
CASSFKGYGYGYTF
TGTGCCAGCAGTTTCAAGGGGTACGGCTATGGCTACACCTTC
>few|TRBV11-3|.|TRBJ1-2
CASSFRQKNYGYTF
TGTGCCAGCAGCTTTCGGCAGAAGAACTATGGCTACACCTTC
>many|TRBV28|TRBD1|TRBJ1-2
CASRTGGHGYTF
TGTGCCAGCAGAACAGGGGGGCACGGCTACACCTTC
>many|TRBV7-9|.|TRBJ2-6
CASSLQDRANVLTF
TGTGCCAGCAGCTTACAGGATCGGGCCAACGTCCTGACTTTC
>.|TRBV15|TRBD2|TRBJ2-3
CATSRTSGSGADTQYF
TGTGCCACCAGCCGGACTAGCGGGAGTGGGGCAGATACGCAGTATTTT
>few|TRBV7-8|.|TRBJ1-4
CASSLSGGEKLFF
TGTGCCAGCAGCTTATCAGGTGGTGAAAAACTGTTTTTT
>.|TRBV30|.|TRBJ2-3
CAWLPGYTDTQYF
TGTGCCTGGCTTCCGGGGTACACAGATACGCAGTATTTT
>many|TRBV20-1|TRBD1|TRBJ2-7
CSAPRTGPSYEQYF
TGCAGTGCTCCCCGGACAGGACCCTCCTACGAGCAGTACTTC
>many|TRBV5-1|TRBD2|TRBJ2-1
CASSSPWGGYNEQFF
TGCGCCAGCAGCTCACCTTGGGGGGGGTACAATGAGCAGTTCTTC
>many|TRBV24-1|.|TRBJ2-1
CATSDSLGGGPYNEQFF
TGTGCCACCAGTGATTCCCTAGGGGGAGGGCCGTACAATGAGCAGTTCTTC
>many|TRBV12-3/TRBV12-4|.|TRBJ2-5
CASSPAGSGQTQYF
TGTGCCAGCAGTCCCGCGGGTTCGGGTCAGACCCAGTACTTC
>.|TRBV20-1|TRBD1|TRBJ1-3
CSANDRGQNTIYF
TGCAGTGCTAACGACAGGGGTCAAAACACCATATATTTT
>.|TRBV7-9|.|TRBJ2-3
CTSSLGVGVTDTQYF
TGTACCAGCAGCTTAGGGGTAGGGGTAACAGATACGCAGTATTTT
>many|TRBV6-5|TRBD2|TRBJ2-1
CASTLRGRKDEQFF
TGTGCCAGCACCCTTCGCGGGAGGAAGGATGAGCAGTTCTTC
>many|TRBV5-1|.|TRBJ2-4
CASSLESKNIQYF
TGCGCCAGCAGCCTGGAAAGTAAAAACATTCAGTACTTC
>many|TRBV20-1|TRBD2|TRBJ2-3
CSARTSGSRTDTQYF
TGCAGTGCTCGGACTAGCGGGAGCCGCACAGATACGCAGTATTTT
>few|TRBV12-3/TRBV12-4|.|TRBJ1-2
CASSPSGTVNYGYTF
TGTGCCAGCAGTCCATCCGGGACGGTGAACTATGGCTACACCTTC
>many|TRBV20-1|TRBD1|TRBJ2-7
CSASGTGDYEQYF
TGCAGTGCTAGTGGGACAGGGGACTACGAGCAGTACTTC
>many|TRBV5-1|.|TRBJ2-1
CASSSGQNEQFF
TGCGCCAGCAGCTCCGGACAGAACGAGCAGTTCTTC
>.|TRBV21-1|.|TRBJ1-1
CASTSLEMNTEAFF
TGTGCCAGCACCAGTTTGGAGATGAACACTGAAGCTTTCTTT